The entry below gives a single T cell receptor (beta chain) sequence along with its context. In the authors' workflow: Estimation of nucleated cell counts was performed using reference gene primer amplification. Libraries were prepared by immunoSEQ multiplex PCR; TCRdb keeps only in-frame clonotypes and omits some of them. The V and J calls and the clone size are those of that table, but D and trimming were determined from the DNA. The sample lists about 160,000 clones, 79% occurring once. These data belong to a study of blood T cell repertoires in COVID-19. Study-wide context: Spain, Italy and the United States supplied samples that represented acute and convalescent COVID-19.

Germline-derived CDR1 and CDR2 are SNHLY and FYNNEI. With V trimmed by 6 bases and J by 5 bases, 7 bases remained unmatched. This CDR3 is built from 15 residues. Sample: peripheral blood. The source of this sequence is a woman aged 55-69 years with COVID-19, enrolled during active disease. V is TRBV2 and J is TRBJ2-1, with 10 bases that match TRBD2. The CDR3 nucleotides are TGTGCCAGCAGGTCGACTAGCGGGTTCAACAATGAGCAGTTCTTC. Its protein product is CASRSTSGFNNEQFF.